Listed below are T cell receptor beta chains from one sample, sequenced in a study of T-cell memory formation after mild COVID-19. Using its own MiXCR run on the 5' RACE reads, TCRdb lists one record per CDR3 protein. Among some 350,000 distinct CDR3 sequences listed, roughly 13% were seen once. The sequenced material came from PBMCs or a T cell subset sorted from them (not recorded which). All receptors derive from a man younger than 35 who had mild COVID-19 (a few samples of this study predate the infection). Cell type and time point are not known. Both conserved end residues are part of each CDR3. A D gene is named only where the DNA matches it firmly. Size is omitted from some rows. Given values are once, few, many or a class for expanded clones.

v_gene	j_gene	abundance	d_gene	CDR3nt	CDR3aa
TRBV20-1	TRBJ1-1	many	TRBD1	TGCAGTGCTAGTCGGACAGGGGATGTAAGCACTGAAGCTTTCTTT	CSASRTGDVSTEAFF
TRBV28	TRBJ1-2	few	TRBD1	TGTGCCAGCAGAATCACAGGGGCGCGGGGCTACACCTTC	CASRITGARGYTF
TRBV4-3	TRBJ1-6	NA	NA	TGCGCCAGCAGCCAAGTTGACGGTCCACCCCTCCACTTT	CASSQVDGPPLHF
TRBV10-3	TRBJ2-4	once	TRBD1	TGTGCCATCAGTGATCAGACAGGGGTATCCAAAAACATTCAGTACTTC	CAISDQTGVSKNIQYF
TRBV2	TRBJ2-1	NA	TRBD2	TGTGCCAGCATCGAGGGAACTAGCGGGGGGGCTCAGCAGTTCTTC	CASIEGTSGGAQQFF
TRBV10-3	TRBJ2-7	few	NA	TGTGCCATCAGTCGGCAGGTCAACTACGAGCAGTACTTC	CAISRQVNYEQYF
TRBV6-5	TRBJ2-7	few	TRBD1	TGTGCCAGCAGTTATGAACCCAGGGGGCCCTACGAGCAGTACTTC	CASSYEPRGPYEQYF
TRBV27	TRBJ2-5	NA	TRBD1	TGTGCCAGCAGTTCCGGGACAGGGATCGTGACCCAGTACTTC	CASSSGTGIVTQYF
TRBV20-1	TRBJ2-7	few	NA	TGCAGTGCTAGAGAAAGCAGGGAATCCTACGAGCAGTACTTC	CSARESRESYEQYF
TRBV4-3	TRBJ1-5	many	NA	TGCGCCAGCAGCCAAGATGGGCAGGGGAGGCAGCCCCAGCATTTT	CASSQDGQGRQPQHF
TRBV4-3	TRBJ2-3	many	NA	TGCGCCAGCAGCCTGGGTCTCTCTAGCACAGATACGCAGTATTTT	CASSLGLSSTDTQYF
TRBV5-8	TRBJ2-2	few	TRBD2	TGTGCCAGCAGCCCCGCGACCGGGGGGGCCGCCGGGGAGCTGTTTTTT	CASSPATGGAAGELFF
TRBV7-2	TRBJ1-2	many	TRBD1	TGTGCCAGCAGCCTACAGTTCGGGCAGGGGGCTGGCTACACCTTC	CASSLQFGQGAGYTF